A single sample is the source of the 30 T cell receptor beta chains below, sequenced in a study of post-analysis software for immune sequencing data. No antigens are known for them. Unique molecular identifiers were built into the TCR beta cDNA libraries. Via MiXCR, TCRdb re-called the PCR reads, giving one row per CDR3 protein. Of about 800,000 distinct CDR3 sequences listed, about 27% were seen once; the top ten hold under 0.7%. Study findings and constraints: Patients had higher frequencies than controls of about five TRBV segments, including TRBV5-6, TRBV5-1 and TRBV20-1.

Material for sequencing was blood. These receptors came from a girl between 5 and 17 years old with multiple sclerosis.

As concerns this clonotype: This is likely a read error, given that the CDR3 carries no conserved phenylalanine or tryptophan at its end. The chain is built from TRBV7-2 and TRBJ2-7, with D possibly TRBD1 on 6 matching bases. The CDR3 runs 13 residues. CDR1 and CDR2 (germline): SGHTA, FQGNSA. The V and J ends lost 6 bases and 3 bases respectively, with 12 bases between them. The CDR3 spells CASSYRENYEQYL. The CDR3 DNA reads TGTGCCAGCAGTTACAGGGAGAACTACGAGCAGTACTTA.

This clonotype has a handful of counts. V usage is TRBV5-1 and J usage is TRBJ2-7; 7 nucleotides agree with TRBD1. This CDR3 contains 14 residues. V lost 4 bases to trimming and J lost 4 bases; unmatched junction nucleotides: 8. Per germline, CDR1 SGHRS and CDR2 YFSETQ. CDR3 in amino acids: CASSPLTGRYEQYF. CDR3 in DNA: TGCGCCAGCAGCCCCCTGACAGGGCGGTACGAGCAGTACTTC.

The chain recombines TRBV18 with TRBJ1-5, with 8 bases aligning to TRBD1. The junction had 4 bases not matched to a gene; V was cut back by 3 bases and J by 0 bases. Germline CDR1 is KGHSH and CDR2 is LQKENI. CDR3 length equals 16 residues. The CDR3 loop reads CASSPPGQASNQPQHF. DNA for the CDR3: TGTGCCAGCTCACCGCCGGGACAGGCTAGCAATCAGCCCCAGCATTTT.

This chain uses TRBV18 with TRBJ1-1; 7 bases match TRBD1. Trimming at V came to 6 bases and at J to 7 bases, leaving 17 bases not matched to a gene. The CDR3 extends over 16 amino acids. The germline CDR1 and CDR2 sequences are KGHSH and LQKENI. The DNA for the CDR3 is TGTGCCAGCTCCTCCTCCGTTGGGCCAGGGGGAATTGAAGCTTTCTTT. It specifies CASSSSVGPGGIEAFF.

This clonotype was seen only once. DNA of the CDR3: TGTGCCAGCAGTTATGGTTGGAGGGGCCTAGCGGGGGGAGCCTTCTACGAGCAGTACTTC. This encodes CASSYGWRGLAGGAFYEQYF. The rearrangement joins TRBV6-5 to TRBJ2-4; 11 nucleotides match TRBD2. TRBJ2-7 explains the end of the DNA better; the J call may be wrong. There are 20 residues in the CDR3. Germline V gene lookup returns CDR1 MNHEY and CDR2 SVGAGI.

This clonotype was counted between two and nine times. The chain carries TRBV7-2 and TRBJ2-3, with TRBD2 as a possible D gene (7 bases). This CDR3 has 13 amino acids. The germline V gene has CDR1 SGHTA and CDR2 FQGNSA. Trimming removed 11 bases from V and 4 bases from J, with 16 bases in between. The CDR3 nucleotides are TGTGCCGTTAGGGGGGGAGGCTCAGATACGCAGTATTTT. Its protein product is CAVRGGGSDTQYF. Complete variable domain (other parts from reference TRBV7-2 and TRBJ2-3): GAGVSQSPSNKVTEKGKDVELRCDPISGHTALYWYRQSLGQGLEFLIYFQGNSAPDKSGLPSDRFSAERTGGSVSTLTIQRTQQEDSAVYLCAVRGGGSDTQYFGPGTRLTVL.

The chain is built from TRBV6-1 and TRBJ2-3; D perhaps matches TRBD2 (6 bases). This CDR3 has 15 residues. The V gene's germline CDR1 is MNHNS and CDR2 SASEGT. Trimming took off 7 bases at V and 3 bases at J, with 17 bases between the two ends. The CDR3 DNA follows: TGTGCCAGCATGGCCAGGGAGGCGTTGACAGATACGCAGTATTTT. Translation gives CASMAREALTDTQYF.

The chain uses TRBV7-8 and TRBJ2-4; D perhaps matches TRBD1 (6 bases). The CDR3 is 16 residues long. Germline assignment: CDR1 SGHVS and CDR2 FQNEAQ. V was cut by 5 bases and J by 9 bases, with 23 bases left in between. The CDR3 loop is CASSALLRGSQGIQYF. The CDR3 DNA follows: TGTGCCAGCAGCGCCCTACTAAGGGGCTCACAGGGCATTCAGTACTTC.

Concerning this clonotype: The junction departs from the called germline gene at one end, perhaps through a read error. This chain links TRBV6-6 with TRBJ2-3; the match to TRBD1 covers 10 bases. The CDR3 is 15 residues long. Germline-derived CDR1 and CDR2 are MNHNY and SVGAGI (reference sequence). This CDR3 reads CASRPGQGSTDTRYF. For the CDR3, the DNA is TGTGCCAGCAGACCGGGACAGGGGAGCACAGATACGCGGTATTTT.

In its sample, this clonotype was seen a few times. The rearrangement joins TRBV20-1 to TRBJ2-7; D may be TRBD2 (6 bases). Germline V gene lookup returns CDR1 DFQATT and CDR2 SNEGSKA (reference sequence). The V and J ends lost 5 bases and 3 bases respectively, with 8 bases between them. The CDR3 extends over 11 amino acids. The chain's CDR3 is CSAPTSYEQYF. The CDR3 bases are TGCAGTGCTCCGACTAGCTACGAGCAGTACTTC.

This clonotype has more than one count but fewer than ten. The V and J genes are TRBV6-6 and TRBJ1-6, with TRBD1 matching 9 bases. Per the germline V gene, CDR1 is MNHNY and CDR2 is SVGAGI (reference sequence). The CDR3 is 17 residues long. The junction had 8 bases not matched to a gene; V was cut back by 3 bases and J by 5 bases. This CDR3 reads CASSYPGQGSDNSPLHF. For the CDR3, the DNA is TGTGCCAGCAGTTATCCGGGACAGGGTAGTGATAATTCACCCCTCCACTTT.

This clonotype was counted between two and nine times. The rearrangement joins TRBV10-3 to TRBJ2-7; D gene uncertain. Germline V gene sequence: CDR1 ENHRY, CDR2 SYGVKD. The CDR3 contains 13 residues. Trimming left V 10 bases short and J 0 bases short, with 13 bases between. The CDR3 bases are TGTGCCACCCAGCCGCAAAGCTCCTACGAGCAGTACTTC. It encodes CATQPQSSYEQYF.

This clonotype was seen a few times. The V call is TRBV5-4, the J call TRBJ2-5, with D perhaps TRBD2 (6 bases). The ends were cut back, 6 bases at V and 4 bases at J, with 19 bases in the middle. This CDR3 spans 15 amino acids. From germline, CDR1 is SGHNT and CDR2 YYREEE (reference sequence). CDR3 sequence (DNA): TGTGCCAGCACCCGGGGGTTGGGGAATAGAGAGACCCAGTACTTC. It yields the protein CASTRGLGNRETQYF.

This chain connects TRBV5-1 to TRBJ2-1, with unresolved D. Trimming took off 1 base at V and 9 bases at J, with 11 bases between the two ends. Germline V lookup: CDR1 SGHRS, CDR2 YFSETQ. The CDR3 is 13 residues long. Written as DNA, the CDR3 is TGCGCCAGCAGCTTGTTCTGGATGGGTGAGCAGTTCTTC. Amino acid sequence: CASSLFWMGEQFF.

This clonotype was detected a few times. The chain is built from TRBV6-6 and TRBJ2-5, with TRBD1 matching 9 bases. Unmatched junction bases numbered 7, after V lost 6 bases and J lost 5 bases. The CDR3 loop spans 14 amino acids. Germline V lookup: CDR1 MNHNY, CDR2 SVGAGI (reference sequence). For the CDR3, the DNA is TGTGCCAGCAGCACCGGGACAGGGAGGGAGACCCAGTACTTC. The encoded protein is CASSTGTGRETQYF.

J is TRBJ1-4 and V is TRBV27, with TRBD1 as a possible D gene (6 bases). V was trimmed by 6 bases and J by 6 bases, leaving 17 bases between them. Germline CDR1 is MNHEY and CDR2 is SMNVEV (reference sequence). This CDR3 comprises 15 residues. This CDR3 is CASRDRQVGYEKLFF. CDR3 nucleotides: TGTGCCAGCAGGGACAGACAGGTGGGGTATGAAAAACTGTTTTTT.

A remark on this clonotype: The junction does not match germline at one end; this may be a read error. This CDR3 reads CAGSSQAGGTYNEQVF. The CDR3 DNA reads as TGTGCCGGCAGCTCGCAAGCGGGGGGAACCTACAATGAGCAGGTCTTC. The rearrangement joins TRBV7-2 to TRBJ2-1; 9 bases fit TRBD2. CDR1 and CDR2 from the germline V gene are SGHTA and FQGNSA. The CDR3 contains 16 residues. Drawing the rest from reference TRBV7-2 and TRBJ2-1, the complete variable domain is GAGVSQSPSNKVTEKGKDVELRCDPISGHTALYWYRQSLGQGLEFLIYFQGNSAPDKSGLPSDRFSAERTGGSVSTLTIQRTQQEDSAVYLCAGSSQAGGTYNEQVFGPGTRLTVL.

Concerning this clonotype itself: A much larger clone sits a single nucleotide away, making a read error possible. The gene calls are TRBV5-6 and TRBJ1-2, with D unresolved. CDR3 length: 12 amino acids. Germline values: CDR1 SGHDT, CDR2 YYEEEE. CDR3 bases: TGTGCCAGCAGATATACACGGGGTGGCTGCACCTTC. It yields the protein CASRYTRGGCTF.

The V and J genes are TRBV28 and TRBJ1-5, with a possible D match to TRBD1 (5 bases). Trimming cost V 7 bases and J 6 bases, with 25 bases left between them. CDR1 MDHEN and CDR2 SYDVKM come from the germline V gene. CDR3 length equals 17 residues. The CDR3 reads CASTFTTGGFYSQPQHF. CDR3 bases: TGTGCCAGCACATTTACTACGGGGGGGTTCTATAGTCAGCCCCAGCATTTT.

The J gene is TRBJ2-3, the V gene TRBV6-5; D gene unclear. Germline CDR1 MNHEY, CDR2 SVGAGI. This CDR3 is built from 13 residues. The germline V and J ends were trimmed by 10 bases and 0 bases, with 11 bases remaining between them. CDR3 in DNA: TGTGCCACCCTCTATCCAAGCACAGATACGCAGTATTTT. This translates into CATLYPSTDTQYF.

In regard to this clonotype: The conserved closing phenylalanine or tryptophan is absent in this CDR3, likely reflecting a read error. CDR3 protein: CASSPYGLAGGPSTDTQYC. In nucleotides, the CDR3 is TGTGCCAGCAGCCCCTACGGACTAGCGGGAGGCCCTAGCACAGATACGCAGTATTGT. The V gene is TRBV7-2, the J gene TRBJ2-3; the match to TRBD2 covers 14 bases. There are 19 residues in the CDR3. Germline CDR1 SGHTA, CDR2 FQGNSA. Trimming took 5 bases from V and 0 from J; bases not matched to a gene: 10.

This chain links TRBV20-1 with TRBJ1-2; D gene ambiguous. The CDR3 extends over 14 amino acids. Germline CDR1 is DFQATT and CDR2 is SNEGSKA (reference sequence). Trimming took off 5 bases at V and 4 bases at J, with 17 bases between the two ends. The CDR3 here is CSAAQSPGAYGYTF. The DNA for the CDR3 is TGCAGTGCTGCCCAATCCCCGGGCGCCTATGGCTACACCTTC.

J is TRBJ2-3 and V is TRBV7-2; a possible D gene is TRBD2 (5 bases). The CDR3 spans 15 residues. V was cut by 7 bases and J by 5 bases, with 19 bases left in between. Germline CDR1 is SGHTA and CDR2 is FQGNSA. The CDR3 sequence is CASKTNVLVGDTQYF. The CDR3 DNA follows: TGTGCCAGCAAGACTAACGTTTTGGTGGGAGATACGCAGTATTTT.

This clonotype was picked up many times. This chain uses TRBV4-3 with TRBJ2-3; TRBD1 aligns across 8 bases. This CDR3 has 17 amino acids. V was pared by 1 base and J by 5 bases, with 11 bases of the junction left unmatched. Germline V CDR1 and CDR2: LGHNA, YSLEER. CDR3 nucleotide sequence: TGCGCCAGCAGCCAAGTAGACAGGGGCCTTGTTGGAGATACGCAGTATTTT. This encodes CASSQVDRGLVGDTQYF.

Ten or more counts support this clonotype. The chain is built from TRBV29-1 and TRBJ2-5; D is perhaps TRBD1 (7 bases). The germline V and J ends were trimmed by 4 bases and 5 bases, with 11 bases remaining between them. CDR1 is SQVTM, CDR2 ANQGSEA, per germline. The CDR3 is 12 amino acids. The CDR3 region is CSVGSGGETQYF. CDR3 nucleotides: TGCAGCGTTGGTTCAGGGGGGGAGACCCAGTACTTC.

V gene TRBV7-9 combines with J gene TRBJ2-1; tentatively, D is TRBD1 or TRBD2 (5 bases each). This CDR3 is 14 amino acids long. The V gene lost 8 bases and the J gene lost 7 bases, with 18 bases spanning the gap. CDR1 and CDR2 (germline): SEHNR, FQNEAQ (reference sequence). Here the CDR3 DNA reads TGTGCCAGCTCGGGGCACCCAGCAGGAAATGAGCAGTTCTTC. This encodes CASSGHPAGNEQFF.

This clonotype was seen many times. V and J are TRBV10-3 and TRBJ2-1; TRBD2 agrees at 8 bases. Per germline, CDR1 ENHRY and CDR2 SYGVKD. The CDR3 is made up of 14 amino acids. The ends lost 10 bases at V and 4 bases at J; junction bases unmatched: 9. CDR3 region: CATNPGGGYNEQFF. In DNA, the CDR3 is TGTGCCACCAACCCCGGGGGGGGTTACAATGAGCAGTTCTTC.

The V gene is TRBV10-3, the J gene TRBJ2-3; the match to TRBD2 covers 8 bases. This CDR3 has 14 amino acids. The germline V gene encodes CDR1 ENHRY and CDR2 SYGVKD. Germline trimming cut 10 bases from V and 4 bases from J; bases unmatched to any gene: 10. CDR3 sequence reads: CATAAGENPDTQYF. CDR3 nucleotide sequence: TGTGCCACGGCAGCGGGAGAAAATCCAGATACGCAGTATTTT.

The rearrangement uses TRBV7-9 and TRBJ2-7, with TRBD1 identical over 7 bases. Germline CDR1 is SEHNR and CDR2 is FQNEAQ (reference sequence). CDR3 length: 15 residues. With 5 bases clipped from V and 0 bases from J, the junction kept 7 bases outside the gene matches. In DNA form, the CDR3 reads TGTGCCAGCAGCGTAGGGGGCGGTAGCTCCTACGAGCAGTACTTC. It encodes CASSVGGGSSYEQYF.

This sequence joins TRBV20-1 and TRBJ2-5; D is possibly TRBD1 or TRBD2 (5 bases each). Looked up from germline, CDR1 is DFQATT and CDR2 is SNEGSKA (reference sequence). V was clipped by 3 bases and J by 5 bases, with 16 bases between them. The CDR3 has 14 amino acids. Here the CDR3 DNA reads TGCAGTGCTAGCCCTTCGATGTGGGGGGAGACCCAGTACTTC. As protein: CSASPSMWGETQYF.